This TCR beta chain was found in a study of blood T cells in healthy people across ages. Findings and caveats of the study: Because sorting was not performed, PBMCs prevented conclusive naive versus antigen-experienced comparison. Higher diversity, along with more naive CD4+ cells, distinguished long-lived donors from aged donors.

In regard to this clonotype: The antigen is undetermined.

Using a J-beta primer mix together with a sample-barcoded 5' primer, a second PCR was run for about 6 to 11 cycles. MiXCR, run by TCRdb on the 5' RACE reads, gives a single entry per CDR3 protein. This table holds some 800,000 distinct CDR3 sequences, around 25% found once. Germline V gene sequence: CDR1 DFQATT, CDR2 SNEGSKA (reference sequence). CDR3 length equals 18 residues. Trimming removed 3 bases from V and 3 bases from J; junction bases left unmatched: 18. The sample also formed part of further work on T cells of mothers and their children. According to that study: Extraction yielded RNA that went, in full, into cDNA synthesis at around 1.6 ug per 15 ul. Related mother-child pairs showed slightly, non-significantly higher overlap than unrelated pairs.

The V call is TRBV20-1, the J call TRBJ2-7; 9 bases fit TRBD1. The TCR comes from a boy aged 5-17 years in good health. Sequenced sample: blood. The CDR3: CSASFRRDRESKIYEQYF. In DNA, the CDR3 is TGCAGTGCTAGCTTTCGGAGGGACAGGGAATCAAAGATCTACGAGCAGTACTTC.